The 10 T cell receptor beta chains below come from one sample, sequenced in a study of type 1 regulatory T cells. TCRdb re-called the reads with MiXCR, one entry per CDR3 protein. The data show approximately 100,000 distinct CDR3 sequences, roughly 31% seen once. Material for sequencing was CD4+ T cells, either the whole sample or a sorted fraction (not recorded which). These receptors were obtained from a human donor in good health.

V usage is TRBV15 and J usage is TRBJ2-3; 9 nucleotides line up with TRBD1. With 3 bases clipped from V and 0 bases from J, the junction kept 4 bases outside the gene matches. CDR1 is LNHNV and CDR2 is YYDKDF in the germline V gene (reference sequence). The CDR3 spans 16 residues. Here the CDR3 DNA reads TGTGCCACCAGCAGGTTTGGACAGGGGAGCACAGATACGCAGTATTTT. Protein sequence: CATSRFGQGSTDTQYF.

This clonotype has only a few counts. The V and J genes are TRBV25-1 and TRBJ1-4; D unclear. V lost 0 bases, J lost 8 bases, and 34 bases lay in between. Looked up from germline, CDR1 is MGHDK and CDR2 is SYGVNS. The CDR3 length is 22 residues. CDR3 coding DNA: TGTGCCAGCAGTGAATATTCATTGAAGTCTGGGGTCTCGAGTCTGATGAGCGAAAAACTGTTTTTT. Amino acids: CASSEYSLKSGVSSLMSEKLFF.

This chain joins TRBV29-1 and TRBJ1-2; D not resolved. V lost 8 bases and J lost 7, with 20 bases in between. The CDR3 length is 13 residues. Germline loops: CDR1 SQVTM, CDR2 ANQGSEA. The CDR3 region has the DNA TGCAGCTCCCTCGGGGAGGGCGGTAGTGGCTACACCTTC. Amino acid sequence: CSSLGEGGSGYTF.

The rearrangement links TRBV20-1 to TRBJ2-7; 8 bases fit TRBD1. J lost 2 bases, V lost 4 bases, and 4 bases had no gene match. The CDR3 contains 13 residues. The V gene's germline CDR1 is DFQATT and CDR2 SNEGSKA (reference sequence). This CDR3 is CSATGQGPYEQYF. The CDR3, as DNA: TGCAGTGCTACTGGACAGGGCCCCTACGAGCAGTACTTC.

V gene TRBV30 combines with J gene TRBJ1-5; D not resolved. Trimming cost V 1 base and J 7 bases, with 8 bases left between them. The germline V gene has CDR1 GTSNPN and CDR2 SVGIG (reference sequence). The CDR3 consists of 12 residues. The CDR3 DNA is TGTGCCTGGAGTGAGACAACCCAGCCCCAGCATTTT. It is translated as CAWSETTQPQHF.

This clonotype was seen only once. The chain employs TRBV11-2 and TRBJ2-1; no firm D call. The germline CDR1 and CDR2 sequences are SGHAT and FQNNGV. The V end lost 3 bases, the J end lost 7 bases, and 13 bases lay between the germline ends. The CDR3 extends over 14 amino acids. Here the CDR3 reads CASSFLASGNEQFF. The CDR3 DNA is TGTGCCAGCAGCTTCCTTGCCTCCGGGAATGAGCAGTTCTTC.

This clonotype was counted a few times. This chain uses TRBV20-1 with TRBJ1-3; 9 bases align to TRBD1. CDR3 length equals 12 residues. Germline lookup yields CDR1 DFQATT and CDR2 SNEGSKA (reference sequence). Trimming at V came to 5 bases and at J to 10 bases, leaving 6 bases not matched to a gene. The CDR3 DNA reads as TGCAGTGCTTGGGACAGGGTTGATACCATATATTTT. Translation gives CSAWDRVDTIYF.

CDR3: CASREETSGSTDTQYF. For the CDR3, the DNA is TGTGCCAGCAGAGAAGAGACTAGCGGGAGCACAGATACGCAGTATTTT. The chain combines TRBV7-8 with TRBJ2-3; TRBD2 agrees at 10 bases. After removal of 6 bases from V and 0 bases from J, the junction contained 6 bases not matched to a gene. CDR3 length: 16 amino acids. In germline, CDR1 is SGHVS, CDR2 FQNEAQ.

This chain joins TRBV10-3 and TRBJ2-1, with TRBD1 matching 12 bases. CDR3 length equals 16 residues. Germline V gives CDR1 ENHRY, CDR2 SYGVKD. J was trimmed by 8 bases and V by 3 bases; bases with no gene match: 8. As DNA, the CDR3 is TGTGCCATCAGTGAACTACCGGGACAGGGGGCCTATGAGCAGTTCTTC. The encoded protein is CAISELPGQGAYEQFF.

The chain carries TRBV20-1 and TRBJ2-6, with D perhaps matching TRBD2 (5 bases). Germline assignment: CDR1 DFQATT and CDR2 SNEGSKA (reference sequence). Trimming shortened V by 6 bases and J by 1 base, and 10 bases separated the two germline ends. The CDR3 totals 14 residues. As DNA, the CDR3 is TGCAGTGCCCGAAGCGGTTCTGGGGCCAACGTCCTGACTTTC. It codes for CSARSGSGANVLTF.